Below, one T cell receptor (beta chain) is given with its context. The antigen remains undetermined. The sample comes from a study of T cell responses to AZD1222 COVID-19 vaccine. Study outcomes and limitations: Distributed over spike, vaccine-associated CD4 TCRs predominated at 160-218 and 743-854. Scientists sampled the repertoires only once the peak T cell response had passed. Reportedly, nearly half of unique spike TCRs recognized epitopes outside B.1.351/B.1.1.7 mutations. Donors skewed white British and female; clonal diversity was possibly underestimated.

The V gene's germline CDR1 is SGHRS and CDR2 YFSETQ. The CDR3 loop spans 15 amino acids. V shed 2 bases and J shed 0 bases, with 11 bases lying between them. The data were produced by immunoSEQ multiplex PCR, yet TCRdb's version contains in-frame clones alone and is incomplete. The table has roughly 120,000 clones, around nine tenths seen once. The V and J genes are TRBV5-1 and TRBJ1-2, with a possible D match to TRBD1 (5 bases). The sequence was obtained from an adult in good health. Sequenced here: peripheral blood, sampled on day 0 of AZD1222 vaccination. CDR3 loop: CASSFARETNYGYTF. Written as DNA, the CDR3 is TGCGCCAGCAGCTTCGCCAGGGAGACTAACTATGGCTACACCTTC.